This is a list of T cell receptor beta chains from one sample in a study of CD8+CD57+ T cells in acquired aplastic anemia. TCRdb used MiXCR to reprocess the reads, holding one entry per CDR3 protein. This sample has 150,000 to 200,000 distinct CDR3 sequences, with roughly 63% found just once. The sample taken for sequencing was sorted CD4+, CD8+, or CD8+CD57+ T cells (not recorded which) from PBMCs. Source of these receptors: a human donor in good health. The CDR3 runs from the conserved cysteine through the conserved F or W. A D gene is named only where the DNA matches it firmly. Clone sizes are given selectively: once, few, many, or a class where the clone is expanded.

.	TRBJ2-1	.	TRBV7-9	TGTGCCAGCAGCCGGGGACACCTTAACTACAATGAGCAGTTCTTC	CASSRGHLNYNEQFF
.	TRBJ1-1	TRBD1	TRBV29-1	TGCAGCGTACCGAGGACAGGGACTATGAACACTGAAGCTTTCTTT	CSVPRTGTMNTEAFF
.	TRBJ2-3	TRBD2	TRBV29-1	TGCAGCTCGACGGCGGGAGGGCCTACAGATACGCAGTATTTT	CSSTAGGPTDTQYF
.	TRBJ1-1	.	TRBV10-3	TGTGCCATCAGTGAGTTACCGGGGATGGACAGTGAAGCTTTCTTT	CAISELPGMDSEAFF
.	TRBJ1-5	TRBD1	TRBV19	TGTGCCAGTAGTATAGTTAGGGACAGGGCTCAGCCCCAGCATTTT	CASSIVRDRAQPQHF
many	TRBJ2-1	.	TRBV24-1	TGTGCCACCAGTGACCTTAACAGGTACAATGAGCAGTTCTTC	CATSDLNRYNEQFF
.	TRBJ2-6	.	TRBV24-1	TGTGCCACCAGTGATTTTGGAGGGGTCCTGACTTTC	CATSDFGGVLTF
.	TRBJ1-3	.	TRBV10-3	TGTGCCATCAGTCCAGGGGACCCTGGAAACACCATATATTTT	CAISPGDPGNTIYF
.	TRBJ2-2	TRBD1	TRBV7-9	TGTGCCAGCAGCTTAGGATCGCAGGGGGCTTTCTCGAACACCGGGGAGCTGTTTTTT	CASSLGSQGAFSNTGELFF
many	TRBJ2-3	TRBD2	TRBV4-1	TGCGCCAGCAGCAGCGGGACTAGCGGGAGGGGCCTATCGGGAGATACGCAGTATTTT	CASSSGTSGRGLSGDTQYF
.	TRBJ2-3	TRBD1	TRBV5-1	TGCGCCAGCAGCTTATCCGGGACAGGGGGAGCAGATACGCAGTATTTT	CASSLSGTGGADTQYF
.	TRBJ2-3	.	TRBV7-2	TGTGCCAGCAGCCAGGAGAGGTGGACAGATACGCAGTATTTT	CASSQERWTDTQYF
many	TRBJ2-7	TRBD2	TRBV10-2	TGCGCCAGCAGTGAGTCCGGGAGGGCCTACGAGCAGTACTTC	CASSESGRAYEQYF
.	TRBJ2-1	.	TRBV20-1	TGCAGTGCTAGAGACCCGGATCGAGCGACGAATGAGCAGTTCTTC	CSARDPDRATNEQFF
few	TRBJ2-7	TRBD2	TRBV24-1	TGTGCCACCAGTGACCGACCCAGCGGGGGGCCCTACGAGCAGTACTTC	CATSDRPSGGPYEQYF
few	TRBJ1-1	.	TRBV3-1	TGTGCCAGCAGCCAAGATGGAGGGTCCAACACTGAAGCTTTCTTT	CASSQDGGSNTEAFF
once	TRBJ1-1	TRBD1	TRBV5-1	TGCGCCAGCAGCGAGACAGGGTCTGAAGCTTTCTTT	CASSETGSEAFF
.	TRBJ1-1	.	TRBV10-3	TGTGCCATCAGTGTGGACAGGAACACTGAAGCTTTCTTT	CAISVDRNTEAFF
.	TRBJ2-1	.	TRBV5-5	TGTGCCAGCAGCTCTACAATCTACAATGAGCAGTTCTTC	CASSSTIYNEQFF
.	TRBJ1-6	TRBD1	TRBV9	TGTGCCAGCAGCGCTAGCGGGGACAGGGCCAGAGGCGTACCCCTCCACTTT	CASSASGDRARGVPLHF
.	TRBJ2-7	TRBD2	TRBV7-2	TGTGCCAGCAGTGAATCAGAAAGCGGGAGGGCCTACGAGCAGTACTTC	CASSESESGRAYEQYF
.	TRBJ2-1	.	TRBV5-1	TGCGCCAGCAGCCGTTCCGGACAGGGAGGGACGTACAATGAGCAGTTCTTC	CASSRSGQGGTYNEQFF
many	TRBJ1-1	.	TRBV2	TGTGCCAGCAGTAATGAAGCTCGGGCGACTGAAGCTTTCTTT	CASSNEARATEAFF
.	TRBJ2-1	.	TRBV10-1	TGCGCCAGCAGTGAGGGGGGGTCTCTTCTAGAGCAGTTCTTC	CASSEGGSLLEQFF
many	TRBJ1-5	TRBD1	TRBV29-1	TGCAGCGTTGCGGACAGGGGTGGCAATCAGCCCCAGCATTTT	CSVADRGGNQPQHF
many	TRBJ2-7	.	TRBV4-2	TGTGCCAGCAGCCAAGCAGATAGCGGACTTTACGAGCAGTACTTC	CASSQADSGLYEQYF
few	TRBJ2-2	.	TRBV27	TGTGCCAGCAGTTTAGGTGGCGGGGAGCTGTTTTTT	CASSLGGGELFF
once	TRBJ2-7	TRBD1	TRBV7-8	TGTGCCAGCAGCTTGCCGGGACAGGGGAGTAGAGAGCAGTACTTC	CASSLPGQGSREQYF
.	TRBJ2-5	.	TRBV20-1	TGCAGTGCTAGAGATCGGCGTTTATCGGAGACCCAGTACTTC	CSARDRRLSETQYF
once	TRBJ1-6	.	TRBV7-6	TGTGCCAGCAGCTTAGTGGCCAGGGGAGATTCACCCCTCCACTTT	CASSLVARGDSPLHF
many	TRBJ2-1	.	TRBV19	TGTGCCAGTACGGGAGCGTACAATGAGCAGTTCTTC	CASTGAYNEQFF
.	TRBJ2-3	.	TRBV10-1	TGCGCCAGCAGAGGGACACTTAGCACAGATACGCAGTATTTT	CASRGTLSTDTQYF
.	TRBJ2-7	.	TRBV29-1	TGCAGCGTTGACGGGGGCGCTACGGGATTGACCTACGAGCAGTACTTC	CSVDGGATGLTYEQYF
many	TRBJ2-3	.	TRBV4-3	TGCGCCAGCAGCCAAGATCCCCGGGGTAGCACAGATACGCAGTATTTT	CASSQDPRGSTDTQYF
.	TRBJ2-1	.	TRBV12-3/TRBV12-4	TGTGCCAGCAGTCCCGCCGGGACGCAACACAATGAGCAGTTCTTC	CASSPAGTQHNEQFF
.	TRBJ1-1	.	TRBV19	TGTGCCAGTAGTATGGGAGTTTCCACTGAAGCTTTCTTT	CASSMGVSTEAFF
many	TRBJ2-5	TRBD1	TRBV2	TGTGCCAGCAGTGAATTCCCAGGGGGCCAAGAGACCCAGTACTTC	CASSEFPGGQETQYF
.	TRBJ1-1	.	TRBV7-6	TGTGCCAGCAGCATACTCGAGAACACTGAAGCTTTCTTT	CASSILENTEAFF
few	TRBJ1-1	.	TRBV4-2	TGTGCCAGCAGCCAAGCTGCAGCCGGGGATGTAGCTTTCTTT	CASSQAAAGDVAFF
.	TRBJ2-7	.	TRBV5-1	TGCGCCAGCAGCTTGGAATTGGGGTACGAGCAGTACTTC	CASSLELGYEQYF
.	TRBJ2-3	.	TRBV2	TGTGCCAGCAGAGATGGATTAGTTGGGAGTGAAAGCTCAGATACGCAGTATTTT	CASRDGLVGSESSDTQYF
.	TRBJ2-2	.	TRBV29-1	TGCAGCGTTGAAAGGGGAGCGGCGAACACCGGGGAGCTGTTTTTT	CSVERGAANTGELFF
.	TRBJ2-1	TRBD2	TRBV11-2	TGTGCCAGCAGCTTAGGTGCCGGGAGGAGTGAGCAGTTCTTC	CASSLGAGRSEQFF
.	TRBJ2-3	TRBD2	TRBV7-6	TGTGCCAGCAGCAAGGGACTAGCGGTCCCAGATACGCAGTATTTT	CASSKGLAVPDTQYF
.	TRBJ1-3	TRBD1	TRBV10-3	TGTGCCAGCGCCGGGACAGGGTTCGGAAACACCATATATTTT	CASAGTGFGNTIYF
many	TRBJ1-1	.	TRBV5-5	TGTGCCAGCAGCTTGGAACCGGGGGCACATGAAGCTTTCTTT	CASSLEPGAHEAFF
.	TRBJ2-7	TRBD2	TRBV7-9	TGTGCCAGCAGCTTGATTAGCGGGAGGGTCTACGAGCAGTACTTC	CASSLISGRVYEQYF
.	TRBJ2-5	TRBD1	TRBV19	TGTGCCAGTAGTATCCCCGGGACAGGGCAAGAGACCCAGTACTTC	CASSIPGTGQETQYF
.	TRBJ2-1	.	TRBV7-2	TGTGCCAGCAGCTTAGTTGTCGACCAATCCTCGTTCTTC	CASSLVVDQSSFF
few	TRBJ2-7	TRBD1	TRBV7-2	TGTGCCAGCAGGGGACAGGGTGCCTCCTACGAGCAGTACTTC	CASRGQGASYEQYF
many	TRBJ1-6	TRBD1	TRBV5-1	TGCGCCAGCAGCCCCGGGACAGCACGGTCACCCCTCCACTTT	CASSPGTARSPLHF
.	TRBJ2-1	TRBD1	TRBV24-1	TGTGCCACCAGTGGCCCGGGACAGGGGCATTTCTTC	CATSGPGQGHFF
many	TRBJ2-7	TRBD2	TRBV13	TGTGCCAGCAGCCTAGGGACTAGCGGGACGAGGGACGAGCAGTACTTC	CASSLGTSGTRDEQYF
.	TRBJ1-1	TRBD1	TRBV29-1	TGCAGCGACGGGACAGGGGGAACTGAAGCTTTCTTT	CSDGTGGTEAFF